This T cell receptor (beta chain) stems from a study of control samples from healthy donors and cancer patients. The CDR3 loop spans 11 amino acids. Looked up from germline, CDR1 is DFQATT and CDR2 is SNEGSKA (reference sequence). Trimming cost V 3 bases and J 8 bases, with 10 bases left between them. The protocol was immunoSEQ multiplex PCR, while the TCRdb copy is restricted to in-frame clones and leaves out a portion. The table shows approximately 210,000 clones, with approximately 90% occurring only once. This receptor was obtained from a man aged 30 to 45 in good health. Sequenced material: blood. This chain connects TRBV20-1 to TRBJ1-2, with D perhaps TRBD1 (5 bases). CDR3 in DNA: TGCAGTGCTAGTCAGGGTGGGGGCTACACCTTC. Protein: CSASQGGGYTF.